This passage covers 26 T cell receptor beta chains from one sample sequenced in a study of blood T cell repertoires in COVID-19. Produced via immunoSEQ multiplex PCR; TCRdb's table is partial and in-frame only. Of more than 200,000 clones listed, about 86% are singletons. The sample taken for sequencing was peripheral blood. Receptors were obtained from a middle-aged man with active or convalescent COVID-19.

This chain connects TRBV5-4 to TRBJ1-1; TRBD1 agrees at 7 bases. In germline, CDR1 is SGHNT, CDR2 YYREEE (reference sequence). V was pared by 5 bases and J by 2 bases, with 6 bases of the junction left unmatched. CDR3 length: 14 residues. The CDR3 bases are TGTGCCAGCAGGATTCAGGGGGAAAACACTGAAGCTTTCTTT. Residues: CASRIQGENTEAFF. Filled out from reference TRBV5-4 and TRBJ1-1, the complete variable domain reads ETGVTQSPTHLIKTRGQQVTLRCSSQSGHNTVSWYQQALGQGPQFIFQYYREEENGRGNFPPRFSGLQFPNYSSELNVNALELDDSALYLCASRIQGENTEAFFGQGTRLTVV.

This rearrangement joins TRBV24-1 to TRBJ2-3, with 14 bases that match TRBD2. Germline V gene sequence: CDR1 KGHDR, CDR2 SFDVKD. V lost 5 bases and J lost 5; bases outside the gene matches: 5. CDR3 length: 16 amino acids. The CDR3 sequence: CATSAGLAGGLDTQYF. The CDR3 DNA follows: TGTGCCACCAGTGCTGGACTAGCGGGGGGCCTAGATACGCAGTATTTT.

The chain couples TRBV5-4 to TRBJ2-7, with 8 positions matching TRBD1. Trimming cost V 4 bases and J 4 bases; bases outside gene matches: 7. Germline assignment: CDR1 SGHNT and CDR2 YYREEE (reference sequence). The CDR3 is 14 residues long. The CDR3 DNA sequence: TGTGCCAGCAGCGCTAGGACAGGGTCGTACGAGCAGTACTTC. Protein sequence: CASSARTGSYEQYF.

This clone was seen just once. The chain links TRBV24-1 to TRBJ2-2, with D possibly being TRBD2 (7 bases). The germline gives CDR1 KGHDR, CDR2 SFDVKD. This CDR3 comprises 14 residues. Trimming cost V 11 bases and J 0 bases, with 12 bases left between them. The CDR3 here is CAIRGGANTGELFF. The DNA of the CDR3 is TGTGCCATCAGAGGGGGGGCGAACACCGGGGAGCTGTTTTTT.

The CDR3 region is CASSQEGNGRVAFF. Here the CDR3 DNA reads TGCGCCAGCAGCCAAGAAGGAAATGGGCGCGTAGCTTTCTTT. This chain links TRBV4-1 with TRBJ1-1; the D is unclear. Deletions cut 0 bases from V and 10 bases from J, with 15 bases between. Germline loops: CDR1 MGHRA, CDR2 YSYEKL. The CDR3 runs 14 residues.

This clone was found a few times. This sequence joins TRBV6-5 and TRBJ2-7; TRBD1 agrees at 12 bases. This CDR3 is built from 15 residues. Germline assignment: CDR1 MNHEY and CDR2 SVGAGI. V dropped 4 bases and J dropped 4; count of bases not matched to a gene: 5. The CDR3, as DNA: TGTGCCAGCAGTTTTGGGACAGGGGGCTTATACGAGCAGTACTTC. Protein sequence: CASSFGTGGLYEQYF.

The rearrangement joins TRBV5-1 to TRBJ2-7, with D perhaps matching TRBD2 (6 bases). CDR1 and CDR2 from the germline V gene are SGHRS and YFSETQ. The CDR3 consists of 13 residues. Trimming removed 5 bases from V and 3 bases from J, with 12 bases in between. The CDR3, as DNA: TGCGCCAGCAGGAAGAAGGAGGGCTACGAGCAGTACTTC. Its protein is CASRKKEGYEQYF.

The CDR3 loop reads CASRRAGGSYNEQFF. The CDR3 DNA reads TGCGCCAGCCGTAGAGCGGGAGGCTCCTACAATGAGCAGTTCTTC. The V call is TRBV4-1, the J call TRBJ2-1; 9 bases map to TRBD2. Trimming cost V 8 bases and J 0 bases; bases outside gene matches: 5. CDR1 and CDR2 (germline): MGHRA, YSYEKL. The CDR3 has 15 amino acids.

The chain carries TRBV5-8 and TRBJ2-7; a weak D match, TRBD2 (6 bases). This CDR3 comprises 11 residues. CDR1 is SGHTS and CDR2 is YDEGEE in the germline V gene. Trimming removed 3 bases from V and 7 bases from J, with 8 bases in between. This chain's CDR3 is CASSSAGEQYF. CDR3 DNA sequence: TGTGCCAGCAGCTCTGCGGGGGAGCAGTACTTC.

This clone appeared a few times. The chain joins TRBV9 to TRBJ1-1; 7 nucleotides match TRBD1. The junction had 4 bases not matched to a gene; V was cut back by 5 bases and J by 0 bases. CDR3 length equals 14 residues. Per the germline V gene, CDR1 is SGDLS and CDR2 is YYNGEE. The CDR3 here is CASSQDRMNTEAFF. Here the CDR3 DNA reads TGTGCCAGCAGTCAGGACAGGATGAACACTGAAGCTTTCTTT.

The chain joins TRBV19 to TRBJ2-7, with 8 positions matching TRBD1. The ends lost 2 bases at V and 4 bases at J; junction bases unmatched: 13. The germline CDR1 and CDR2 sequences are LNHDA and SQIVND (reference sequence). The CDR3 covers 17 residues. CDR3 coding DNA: TGTGCCAGTAGTATACGGGCAGGGGGCAGTAACTCGTACGAGCAGTACTTC. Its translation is CASSIRAGGSNSYEQYF.

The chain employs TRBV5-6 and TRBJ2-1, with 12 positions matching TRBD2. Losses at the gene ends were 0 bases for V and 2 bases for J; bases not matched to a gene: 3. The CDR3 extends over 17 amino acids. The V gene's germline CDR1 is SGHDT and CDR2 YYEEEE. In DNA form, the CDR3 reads TGTGCCAGCAGCTTGGGGCTAGCGGGAGGGACCTACAATGAGCAGTTCTTC. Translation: CASSLGLAGGTYNEQFF.

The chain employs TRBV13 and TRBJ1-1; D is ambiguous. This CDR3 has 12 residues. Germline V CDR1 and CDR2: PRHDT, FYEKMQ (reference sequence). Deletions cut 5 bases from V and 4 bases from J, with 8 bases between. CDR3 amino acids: CASSLASTEAFF. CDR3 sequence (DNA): TGTGCCAGCAGCCTAGCTAGCACTGAAGCTTTCTTT.

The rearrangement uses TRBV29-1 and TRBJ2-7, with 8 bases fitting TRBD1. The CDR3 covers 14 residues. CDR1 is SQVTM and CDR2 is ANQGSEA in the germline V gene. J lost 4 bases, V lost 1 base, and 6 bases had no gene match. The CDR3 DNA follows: TGCAGCGTTGAAGGTCCAGGGGGCTTATACGAGCAGTACTTC. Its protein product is CSVEGPGGLYEQYF.

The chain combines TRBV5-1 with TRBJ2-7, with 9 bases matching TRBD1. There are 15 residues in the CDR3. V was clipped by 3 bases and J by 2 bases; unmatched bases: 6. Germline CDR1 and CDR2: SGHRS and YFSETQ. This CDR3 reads CASSSGGTGTYEQYF. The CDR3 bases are TGCGCCAGCAGCTCAGGCGGGACAGGGACCTACGAGCAGTACTTC.

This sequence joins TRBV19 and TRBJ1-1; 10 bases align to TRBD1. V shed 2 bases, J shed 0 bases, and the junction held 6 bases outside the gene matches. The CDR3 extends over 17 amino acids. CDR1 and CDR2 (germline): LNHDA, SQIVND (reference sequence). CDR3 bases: TGTGCCAGTAGTATATCTCCAGGGACAGGGGTGAACACTGAAGCTTTCTTT. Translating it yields CASSISPGTGVNTEAFF.

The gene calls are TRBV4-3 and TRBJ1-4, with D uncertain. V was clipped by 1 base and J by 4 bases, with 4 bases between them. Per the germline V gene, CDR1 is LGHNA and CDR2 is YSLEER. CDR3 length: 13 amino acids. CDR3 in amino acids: CASSQGINEKLFF. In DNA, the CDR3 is TGCGCCAGCAGCCAAGGTATTAATGAAAAACTGTTTTTT.

The CDR3 reads CASSLNRDRRTDTQYF. Here the CDR3 DNA reads TGTGCCAGCAGCCTCAACCGGGACAGGAGAACAGATACGCAGTATTTT. The rearrangement links TRBV7-9 to TRBJ2-3; 8 bases are a match to TRBD1. The CDR3 is made up of 16 amino acids. Germline assignment: CDR1 SEHNR and CDR2 FQNEAQ (reference sequence). V lost 5 bases and J lost 3; bases outside the gene matches: 10.

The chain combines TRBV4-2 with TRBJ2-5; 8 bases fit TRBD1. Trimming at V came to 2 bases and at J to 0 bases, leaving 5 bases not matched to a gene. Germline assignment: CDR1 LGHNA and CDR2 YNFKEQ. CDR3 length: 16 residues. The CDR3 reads CASSQSRQGNQETQYF. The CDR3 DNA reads TGTGCCAGCAGCCAATCGAGACAGGGGAACCAAGAGACCCAGTACTTC.

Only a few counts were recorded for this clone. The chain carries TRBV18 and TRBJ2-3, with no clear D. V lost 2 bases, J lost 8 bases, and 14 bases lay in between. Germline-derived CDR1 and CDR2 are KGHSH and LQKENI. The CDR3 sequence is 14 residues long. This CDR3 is CASSPESTGGTQYF. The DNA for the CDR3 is TGTGCCAGCTCACCAGAGTCCACCGGCGGTACGCAGTATTTT.

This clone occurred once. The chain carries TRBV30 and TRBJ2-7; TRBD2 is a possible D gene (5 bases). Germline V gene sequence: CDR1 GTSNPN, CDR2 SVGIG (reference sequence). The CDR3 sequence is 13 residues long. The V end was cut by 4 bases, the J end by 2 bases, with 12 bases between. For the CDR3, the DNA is TGTGCCTGGACGGGAACCGCAACCTACGAGCAGTACTTC. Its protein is CAWTGTATYEQYF.

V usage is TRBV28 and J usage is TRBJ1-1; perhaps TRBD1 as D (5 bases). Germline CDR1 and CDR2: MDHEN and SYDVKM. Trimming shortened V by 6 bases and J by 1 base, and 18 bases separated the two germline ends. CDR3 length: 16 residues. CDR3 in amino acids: CASRPSAGFRNTEAFF. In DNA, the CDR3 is TGTGCCAGCAGGCCCTCCGCAGGGTTTAGGAACACTGAAGCTTTCTTT.

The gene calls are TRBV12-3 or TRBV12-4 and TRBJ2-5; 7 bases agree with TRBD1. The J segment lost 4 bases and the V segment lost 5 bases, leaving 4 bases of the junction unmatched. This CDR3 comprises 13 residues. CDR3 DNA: TGTGCCAGCAGTCAAGACAGGGCAGAGACCCAGTACTTC. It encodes CASSQDRAETQYF.

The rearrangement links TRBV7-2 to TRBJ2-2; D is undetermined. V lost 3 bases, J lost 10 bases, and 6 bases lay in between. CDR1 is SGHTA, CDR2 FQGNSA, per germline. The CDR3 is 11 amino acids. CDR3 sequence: CASSLRTELFF. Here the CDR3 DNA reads TGTGCCAGCAGCTTGCGTACGGAGCTGTTTTTT.

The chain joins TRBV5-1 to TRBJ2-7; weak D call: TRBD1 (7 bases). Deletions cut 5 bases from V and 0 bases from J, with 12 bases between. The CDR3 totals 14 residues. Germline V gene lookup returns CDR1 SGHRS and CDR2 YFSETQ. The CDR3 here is CASRGQGGSYEQYF. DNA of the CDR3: TGCGCCAGCAGGGGCCAGGGGGGCTCCTACGAGCAGTACTTC.

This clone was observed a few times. This chain's CDR3 is CASSLTGAQGDPQFF. The CDR3 coding sequence is TGTGCCAGCAGCTTAACAGGGGCCCAAGGAGACCCCCAGTTCTTC. This rearrangement joins TRBV7-3 to TRBJ2-1, with TRBD1 as a possible D gene (5 bases). The V gene's germline CDR1 is SGHTA and CDR2 FQGTGA. Trimming stripped 0 bases from V and 13 bases from J, with 19 bases between. There are 15 residues in the CDR3.